Following are 15 T cell receptor beta chains from one sample sequenced in a study of T cells after yellow fever vaccination. TCRdb fed the 5' RACE reads into MiXCR, producing one record per CDR3 protein. The table has 150,000 to 200,000 distinct CDR3 sequences, more than 9.5% seen once. The material sequenced was CD8+ T cells sorted from PBMCs, taken 15 days after the yellow fever booster vaccination. These receptors all come from a man between 18 and 29 years old who received the YFV17D yellow fever vaccine.

This clonotype was recorded many times. The rearrangement joins TRBV28 to TRBJ2-7, with D possibly TRBD2 on 7 matching bases. The ends were cut back, 2 bases at V and 1 base at J, with 12 bases in the middle. The V gene's germline CDR1 is MDHEN and CDR2 SYDVKM. This CDR3 region has 15 residues. CDR3 bases: TGTGCCAGCAGTTTAAGGGGAGGGGGATCCTACGAGCAGTACGTC. Translating it yields CASSLRGGGSYEQYV.

This clonotype was counted a few times. The chain joins TRBV21-1 to TRBJ2-2. TRBV21-1 is a pseudogene. The CDR3 is made up of 15 amino acids. The CDR3: CASSVDGANTGELFF. The CDR3 coding sequence is TGTGCCAGCAGCGTAGACGGCGCGAACACCGGGGAGCTGTTTTTT.

The V and J genes are TRBV4-1 and TRBJ1-1; 10 bases agree with TRBD1. This CDR3 has 15 amino acids. Per germline, CDR1 MGHRA and CDR2 YSYEKL. V was pared by 0 bases and J by 6 bases, with 4 bases of the junction left unmatched. CDR3 loop: CASSQEGQGVPEAFF. The CDR3 region has the DNA TGCGCCAGCAGCCAAGAAGGACAGGGGGTTCCTGAAGCTTTCTTT.

The chain couples TRBV24-1 to TRBJ1-5; D remains ambiguous. Trimming left V 3 bases short and J 4 bases short, with 9 bases between. The CDR3 loop spans 14 amino acids. Per the germline V gene, CDR1 is KGHDR and CDR2 is SFDVKD. Here the CDR3 reads CATSDHDRNQPQHF. The CDR3 DNA reads TGTGCCACCAGTGATCACGACCGAAATCAGCCCCAGCATTTT.

The sample holds a few counts of this clonotype. The V and J genes are TRBV4-3 and TRBJ1-3; no definite D call. This CDR3 comprises 16 residues. V was pared by 0 bases and J by 4 bases, with 13 bases between. CDR1 and CDR2 from the germline V gene are LGHNA and YSLEER. The CDR3 nucleotides are TGCGCCAGCAGCCAAGATCGTACGGGAGGGGGAAACACCATATATTTT. It yields the protein CASSQDRTGGGNTIYF.

This chain links TRBV6-2 or TRBV6-3 with TRBJ2-5; D possibly uses TRBD1 or TRBD2 (6 bases each). CDR3 length: 14 amino acids. The V gene's germline CDR1 is MNHEY and CDR2 SVGEGT. Deletions cut 5 bases from V and 4 bases from J, with 14 bases between. The CDR3 region has the DNA TGTGCCAGCAGTCAAGACCGGGGGCTAGAGACCCAGTACTTC. This gives the protein CASSQDRGLETQYF.

This clonotype was seen more than once but under ten times. The chain has TRBV7-2 and TRBJ2-7, with D possibly being TRBD1 or TRBD2 (5 bases each). The CDR3 extends over 13 amino acids. Trimming left V 1 base short and J 10 bases short, with 14 bases between. CDR1 and CDR2 (germline): SGHTA, FQGNSA. The DNA of the CDR3 is TGTGCCAGCAGCTTAGGCGTGGGGGAAAACCAGTACTTC. This translates into CASSLGVGENQYF. Supplemented by reference TRBV7-2 and TRBJ2-7, the full variable domain reads GAGVSQSPSNKVTEKGKDVELRCDPISGHTALYWYRQSLGQGLEFLIYFQGNSAPDKSGLPSDRFSAERTGGSVSTLTIQRTQQEDSAVYLCASSLGVGENQYFGPGTRLTVT.

This clonotype came up a few times. The chain recombines TRBV12-3 or TRBV12-4 with TRBJ2-2, with 7 bases lining up with TRBD1. The V segment lost 6 bases and the J segment 1 base; nucleotides outside the gene matches: 8. The CDR3 runs 16 residues. CDR3 sequence: CASSKTGDRNTGELFF. The CDR3 DNA reads as TGTGCCAGCAGCAAAACAGGGGACAGGAACACCGGGGAGCTGTTTTTT.

In this sample, this clonotype turned up a few times. The rearrangement uses TRBV4-1 and TRBJ1-5; D not certain. This CDR3 has 13 residues. V was pared by 1 base and J by 7 bases, with 8 bases between. Germline loops: CDR1 MGHRA, CDR2 YSYEKL. CDR3 in amino acids: CASSQVTDQPQHF. DNA for the CDR3: TGCGCCAGCAGCCAAGTTACGGACCAGCCCCAGCATTTT.

This clonotype was observed a handful of times. The chain has TRBV5-4 and TRBJ1-6, with 7 nucleotides matching TRBD1. With 3 bases clipped from V and 5 bases from J, the junction kept 5 bases outside the gene matches. Germline CDR1 and CDR2: SGHNT and YYREEE (reference sequence). The CDR3 length is 15 residues. CDR3 amino acids: CASSSTGVDNSPLHF. DNA of the CDR3: TGTGCCAGCAGCTCCACAGGGGTAGATAATTCACCCCTCCACTTT.

The chain is built from TRBV20-1 and TRBJ1-3, with unresolved D. The CDR3 totals 15 residues. Germline lookup yields CDR1 DFQATT and CDR2 SNEGSKA (reference sequence). Trimming cost V 5 bases and J 4 bases, with 18 bases left between them. CDR3 coding DNA: TGCAGTGCTTCCTCACCCGAGCCAGTCGGAAACACCATATATTTT. Its protein is CSASSPEPVGNTIYF.

This clonotype was picked up a small number of times. The chain links TRBV5-1 to TRBJ1-1; the D gene is possibly TRBD1 (6 bases). Germline CDR1 SGHRS, CDR2 YFSETQ. The V end lost 3 bases, the J end lost 6 bases, and 15 bases lay between the germline ends. The CDR3 runs 14 residues. The CDR3 DNA sequence: TGCGCCAGCAGCTACCTGTCGGGGGGCCCTGAAGCTTTCTTT. Its translation: CASSYLSGGPEAFF.

The chain is built from TRBV7-2 and TRBJ2-3; maybe TRBD1 (5 bases). There are 15 residues in the CDR3. The V gene's germline CDR1 is SGHTA and CDR2 FQGNSA. The V end was cut by 0 bases, the J end by 6 bases, with 13 bases between. This CDR3 reads CASSLALPGPDTQYF. The CDR3 coding sequence is TGTGCCAGCAGCTTAGCACTCCCAGGGCCGGATACGCAGTATTTT.

CDR3 DNA sequence: TGTGCCAGCAGCATTGCAGGACTAGCTGCCCCGGGGGGGGAGCTGTTTTTT. Translating gives CASSIAGLAAPGGELFF. This chain uses TRBV12-3 or TRBV12-4 with TRBJ2-2, with TRBD2 identical over 8 bases. The trim removed 6 bases at V and 8 bases at J, leaving 17 bases unmatched. The CDR3 is 17 amino acids.

This clonotype was picked up a small number of times. The V and J genes are TRBV5-1 and TRBJ2-7, with D unclear. The CDR3 runs 13 residues. Germline values: CDR1 SGHRS, CDR2 YFSETQ. V was cut by 0 bases and J by 7 bases, with 11 bases left in between. The CDR3 DNA follows: TGCGCCAGCAGCTTGGTTATTGGAAGGGAGCAGTACTTC. This translates into CASSLVIGREQYF.